Here is one T cell receptor (beta chain) with its context. The sequenced material, unsorted PBMC DNA, was run on ten immunoSEQ deep assay plates. In the source study's methods: Filtering differed because ImmunoSEQ produced junction-only sequences that carried no quality scores. This table comes from immunoSEQ multiplex PCR, and its TCRdb copy is limited to in-frame clones, with some not included. That table is the source of V, J and clone size, and D and trimming were worked out from the DNA. The sample has approximately 500,000 clones, 70% to 80% seen once. Unsorted samples used approximately 87 million PBMCs for genomic DNA. This record comes from a study of shared clonotypes between healthy human individuals. Turning to the study itself: Aged between 18 and 49, the donors were a couple of women and a few men.

Germline V gene data show CDR1 as GTSNPN and CDR2 as SVGIG (reference sequence). With 5 bases removed from V and 5 bases from J, the gap between germline ends came to 18 bases. This CDR3 has 14 amino acids. The origin of this receptor is a woman aged 35 to 49 in good health. Some clones in this sample may be carry-over from other donors' samples. The chain has TRBV30 and TRBJ1-2; tentative D call: TRBD1 (6 bases). The sample was PBMCs. The CDR3 nucleotides read TGTGCCTGGGTAAAAGGAGGACAGTTTTATGGCTACACCTTC. Translated: CAWVKGGQFYGYTF.